This entry lists 9 T cell receptor beta chains sequenced from one sample in a study of shared clonotypes between healthy human individuals. TCRdb keeps only in-frame clones here, not all; method: immunoSEQ multiplex PCR. The data contain 650,000 to 800,000 clones, around 92% of them seen just once; the ten biggest clones take up 24%. Naive CD8 cells comprised CD45RO-negative, CCR7-positively selected cells, excluding terminally differentiated effector memory CD45RA+ cells. Sequencing used naive CD8+ T cells sorted from blood. The source is a man aged 25 to 45 in good health.

The chain carries TRBV5-4 and TRBJ2-7; 11 positions agree with TRBD1. J lost 1 base, V lost 5 bases, and 5 bases had no gene match. The CDR3 contains 15 residues. Germline CDR1 is SGHNT and CDR2 is YYREEE (reference sequence). CDR3 bases: TGTGCCAGCAGTCTGGACAGGGGGCGTTCCTACGAGCAGTACTTC. Translating it yields CASSLDRGRSYEQYF.

The CDR3 loop reads CASSPTTGTGELFF. DNA for the CDR3: TGTGCCAGCAGCCCTACGACAGGGACCGGGGAGCTGTTTTTT. This chain joins TRBV9 and TRBJ2-2; 7 bases fit TRBD1. Germline V gene sequence: CDR1 SGDLS, CDR2 YYNGEE. The CDR3 covers 14 residues. With 4 bases clipped from V and 5 bases from J, the junction kept 5 bases outside the gene matches.

This chain links TRBV7-2 with TRBJ2-7; D gene ambiguous. V was trimmed by 5 bases and J by 4 bases, leaving 12 bases between them. There are 13 residues in the CDR3. The germline V gene encodes CDR1 SGHTA and CDR2 FQGNSA. The CDR3 reads CASSPTLLYEQYF. CDR3 nucleotide sequence: TGTGCCAGCAGCCCTACCCTCCTTTACGAGCAGTACTTC.

This chain connects TRBV27 to TRBJ1-2; D may be TRBD1 (5 bases). The V gene lost 4 bases and the J gene lost 3 bases, with 15 bases spanning the gap. Looked up from germline, CDR1 is MNHEY and CDR2 is SMNVEV (reference sequence). CDR3 length equals 15 residues. The CDR3 region is CASSSQGAIDYGYTF. The CDR3 region has the DNA TGTGCCAGCAGTTCTCAAGGGGCAATTGACTATGGCTACACCTTC.

Remarks on this clone: This may be a read error, as it is one base from a much larger clone. The sample has other DNA sequences that encode this CDR3 too. V is TRBV2 and J is TRBJ2-7, with D unresolved. Looked up from germline, CDR1 is SNHLY and CDR2 is FYNNEI. Between the trimmed V and J ends, which lost 4 bases and 1 base, there was a span of 2 bases. CDR3 length equals 11 residues. CDR3 residues: CASSGSYEQYF. As DNA, the CDR3 is TGTGCCAGCAGTGGGTCCTACGAGCAGTACTTC.

The J gene is TRBJ2-7, the V gene TRBV29-1; 10 bases are a match to TRBD2. Germline CDR1 is SQVTM and CDR2 is ANQGSEA. This CDR3 spans 13 amino acids. V was clipped by 5 bases and J by 4 bases; unmatched bases: 5. CDR3 DNA: TGCAGCGTTCGGTCTAGCGGGAGTTACGAGCAGTACTTC. Encoded protein: CSVRSSGSYEQYF.

J is TRBJ2-1 and V is TRBV27; TRBD2 matches 7 bases. Per germline, CDR1 MNHEY and CDR2 SMNVEV (reference sequence). The CDR3 consists of 16 residues. J was trimmed by 1 base and V by 6 bases; bases with no gene match: 9. The CDR3 DNA reads TGTGCCAGCAGCCCGGGGGATAGCGGGTCCTACAATGAGCAGTTCTTC. Its translation: CASSPGDSGSYNEQFF.

The CDR3 DNA follows: TGCGCCAGCACTGAAGGCACAGGGGGAGAGACCCAGTACTTC. Translating it yields CASTEGTGGETQYF. This rearrangement joins TRBV10-2 to TRBJ2-5; 8 bases agree with TRBD1. Germline V lookup: CDR1 WSHSY, CDR2 SAAADI. The length of the CDR3 is 14 residues. V lost 7 bases, J lost 4 bases, and 8 bases stayed unmatched.

The chain recombines TRBV7-9 with TRBJ2-7; D is possibly TRBD1 (6 bases). This CDR3 contains 13 residues. Germline V gene lookup returns CDR1 SEHNR and CDR2 FQNEAQ (reference sequence). CDR3 in DNA: TGTGGCGCAGAGTCAGGGGCGTCTAACGAGCAGTACTTC. This sequence encodes CGAESGASNEQYF. Full variable domain (remainder filled in from reference TRBV7-9 and TRBJ2-7): DTGVSQNPRHKITKRGQNVTFRCDPISEHNRLYWYRQTLGQGPEFLTYFQNEAQLEKSRLLSDRFSAERPKGSFSTLEIQRTEQGDSAMYLCGAESGASNEQYFGPGTRLTVT.